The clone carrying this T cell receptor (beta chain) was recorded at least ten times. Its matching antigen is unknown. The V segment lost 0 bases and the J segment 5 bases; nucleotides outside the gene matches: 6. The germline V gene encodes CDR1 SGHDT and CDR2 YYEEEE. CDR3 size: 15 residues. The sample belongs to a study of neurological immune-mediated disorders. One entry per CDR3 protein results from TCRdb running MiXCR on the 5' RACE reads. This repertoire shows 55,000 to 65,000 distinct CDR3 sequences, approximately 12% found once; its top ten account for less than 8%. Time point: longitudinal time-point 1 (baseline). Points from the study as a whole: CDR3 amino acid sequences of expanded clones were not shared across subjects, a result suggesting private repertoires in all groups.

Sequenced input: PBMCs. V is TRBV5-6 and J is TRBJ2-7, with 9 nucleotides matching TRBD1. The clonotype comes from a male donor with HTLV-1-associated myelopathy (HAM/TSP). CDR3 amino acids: CASSLDGTGSHEQYF. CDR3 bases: TGTGCCAGCAGCTTGGACGGGACAGGGTCCCACGAGCAGTACTTC.